The rows below give T cell receptor beta chains drawn from one sample of a study of blood T cell repertoires in COVID-19. Assay used: immunoSEQ multiplex PCR; TCRdb lists only in-frame clones, some missing. The profile shows some 300,000 clones, 90% of them singletons. Sequencing used peripheral blood. The receptors were sampled from a woman aged 45 to 65 with COVID-19, enrolled during active disease. The CDR3 runs from the conserved cysteine through the conserved F or W. Each record gives: V gene, J gene, clone size, D gene, CDR3 protein, CDR3 DNA. A D gene is named only where the DNA matches it firmly. Part of the rows lack a size; the others show once, few, many or a class for expanded clones.

>TRBV4-3|TRBJ2-2|NA|NA
CASSPTSFTGELFF
TGCGCCAGCAGCCCTACTAGCTTCACCGGGGAGCTGTTTTTT
>TRBV27|TRBJ2-7|NA|NA
CASTDSITGSEQYF
TGTGCCAGCACCGACTCAATCACTGGTAGCGAGCAGTACTTC
>TRBV7-2|TRBJ2-1|NA|TRBD2
CASSLVALAGGPVEQFF
TGTGCCAGCAGCTTAGTCGCTCTAGCGGGAGGGCCGGTTGAGCAGTTCTTC
>TRBV28|TRBJ2-4|few|NA
CASSPPGVAKNIQYF
TGTGCCAGCAGTCCCCCAGGGGTAGCCAAAAACATTCAGTACTTC
>TRBV30|TRBJ2-1|NA|TRBD1
CAWAPGQGAWEQFF
TGTGCCTGGGCCCCGGGACAGGGGGCATGGGAGCAGTTCTTC
>TRBV19|TRBJ1-5|few|NA
CASRSHKSNQPQHF
TGTGCCAGTAGATCCCACAAGAGCAATCAGCCCCAGCATTTT
>TRBV24-1|TRBJ1-4|NA|NA
CATSGSQTTNEKLFF
TGTGCCACCAGTGGATCACAAACAACTAATGAAAAACTGTTTTTT
>TRBV11-3|TRBJ1-2|NA|NA
CASSLDSVHYGYTF
TGTGCCAGCAGCTTAGATTCTGTTCACTATGGCTACACCTTC
>TRBV6-5|TRBJ2-7|once|TRBD2
CASSNGLAGEQYF
TGTGCCAGCAGCAACGGACTAGCAGGGGAGCAGTACTTC
>TRBV7-2|TRBJ1-4|NA|NA
CASSLGYRMNEKLFF
TGTGCCAGCAGCTTAGGGTACAGGATGAATGAAAAACTGTTTTTT
>TRBV6-1|TRBJ2-5|once|TRBD2
CASSEIPASGSSRETQYF
TGTGCCAGCAGTGAAATCCCGGCTAGCGGGAGTAGTCGGGAGACCCAGTACTTC
>TRBV18|TRBJ2-5|NA|NA
CASSPAGRAGETQYF
TGTGCCAGCTCACCAGCTGGAAGGGCGGGTGAGACCCAGTACTTC
>TRBV6-5|TRBJ2-3|NA|TRBD2
CASGGSGIIDTQYF
TGTGCCAGCGGGGGTAGCGGGATCATCGATACGCAGTATTTT
>TRBV7-9|TRBJ2-2|NA|NA
CASSPRAGFTGELFF
TGTGCCAGCAGTCCCCGCGCGGGGTTCACCGGGGAGCTGTTTTTT
>TRBV5-1|TRBJ2-1|NA|NA
CASSLVLARVNEQFF
TGCGCCAGCAGCTTGGTGCTAGCGAGGGTCAATGAGCAGTTCTTC
>TRBV27|TRBJ2-7|NA|TRBD1
CASSLGTDSYEQYF
TGTGCCAGCAGCCTCGGGACAGATTCCTACGAGCAGTACTTC
>TRBV19|TRBJ1-1|NA|NA
CASSAGDTEAFF
TGTGCCAGTAGTGCGGGGGACACTGAAGCTTTCTTT
>TRBV19|TRBJ2-3|NA|NA
CASSILGRTDTQYF
TGTGCCAGTAGTATCCTCGGTCGCACAGATACGCAGTATTTT